The 7 T cell receptor beta chains presented below share a single source sample, sequenced in a study of T-cell reconstitution after alpha-beta-depleted transplantation in children. Preparation of the TCRbeta library involved a method that used unique molecular identifiers. MiXCR, applied by TCRdb to the PCR reads, yields one record per CDR3 protein. The sample lists more than 85,000 distinct CDR3 sequences, approximately 8% seen once, with about 15% in the top ten. The sample consisted of PBMCs, taken before TCRalphabeta/CD19-depleted stem cell transplant. The receptors were sampled from a boy aged 2 to 9 with acute lymphoblastic leukemia, due to receive a stem cell transplant.

The sample holds many counts of this clonotype. CDR3 residues: CATSDPDTNEQFF. CDR3 nucleotides: TGTGCCACCAGTGACCCCGACACCAATGAGCAGTTCTTC. The chain links TRBV24-1 to TRBJ2-1; D is unclear. The CDR3 contains 13 residues. Germline CDR1 is KGHDR and CDR2 is SFDVKD. Deletions cut 4 bases from V and 6 bases from J, with 9 bases between.

V usage is TRBV6-1 and J usage is TRBJ2-7, with D hard to call. CDR1 and CDR2 from the germline V gene are MNHNS and SASEGT. The CDR3 spans 14 residues. Trimming removed 10 bases from V and 2 bases from J, with 18 bases in between. The CDR3 here is CAITPITLTYEQYF. The DNA for the CDR3 is TGTGCCATCACACCGATAACACTTACCTACGAGCAGTACTTC.

Ten or more counts support this clonotype. The chain carries TRBV7-3 and TRBJ2-6; D is unclear. Trimming removed 2 bases at V and 1 base at J, with 6 bases between. Germline loops: CDR1 SGHTA, CDR2 FQGTGA. CDR3 length: 15 amino acids. CDR3 coding DNA: TGTGCCAGCAGCTTATCCCAGTCTGGGGCCAACGTCCTGACTTTC. Translating gives CASSLSQSGANVLTF.

This clonotype was observed at least ten times. The V gene is TRBV11-3, the J gene TRBJ2-1; no firm D call. The V and J ends lost 5 bases and 7 bases respectively, with 9 bases between them. The CDR3 loop spans 12 amino acids. Germline assignment: CDR1 SGHNT and CDR2 YENEEA. CDR3 sequence (DNA): TGTGCCAGCAGCGAAGTGGAGAATGAGCAGTTCTTC. Amino acid sequence: CASSEVENEQFF. The whole variable domain, remainder taken from reference TRBV11-3 and TRBJ2-1, is EAGVVQSPRYKIIEKKQPVAFWCNPISGHNTLYWYLQNLGQGPELLIRYENEEAVDDSQLPKDRFSAERLKGVDSTLKIQPAELGDSAVYLCASSEVENEQFFGPGTRLTVL.

This clonotype was seen many times. The chain combines TRBV20-1 with TRBJ1-1; tentative D call: TRBD1 (6 bases). The CDR3 is made up of 12 amino acids. The V and J ends lost 5 bases and 4 bases respectively, with 11 bases between them. Germline V gene data show CDR1 as DFQATT and CDR2 as SNEGSKA (reference sequence). CDR3 loop: CSAFQGSTEAFF. The CDR3 bases are TGCAGTGCTTTCCAGGGGAGCACTGAAGCTTTCTTT.

This clonotype was seen only a few times. The chain is built from TRBV5-1 and TRBJ2-7; TRBD1 matches at 7 bases. Trimming at V came to 4 bases and at J to 2 bases, leaving 6 bases not matched to a gene. The CDR3 totals 14 residues. The germline gives CDR1 SGHRS, CDR2 YFSETQ. For the CDR3, the DNA is TGCGCCAGCAGCCCGGACAGGAATACCTACGAGCAGTACTTC. It encodes CASSPDRNTYEQYF.

In this sample, this clonotype turned up a few times. V is TRBV9 and J is TRBJ2-1; D is possibly TRBD2 (7 bases). V lost 0 bases, J lost 4 bases, and 11 bases lay in between. The germline CDR1 and CDR2 sequences are SGDLS and YYNGEE. This CDR3 is built from 15 residues. CDR3 loop: CASSVGGGPYNEQFF. The CDR3 DNA reads as TGTGCCAGCAGCGTAGGGGGGGGGCCGTACAATGAGCAGTTCTTC.